What follows describes a single T cell receptor (beta chain). This specimen comes from a study of cytomegalovirus exposure and HLA in healthy donors. Study in general: Earlier results showed 90 million to 120 million unique TCR beta sequences derived from about 179 million T cells.

The CDR3 covers 18 residues. Germline CDR1 MGHRA, CDR2 YSYEKL. Between the trimmed V and J ends, which lost 1 base and 3 bases, there was a span of 19 bases. Both 60 Vbeta primers and 13 Jbeta primers went into the PCR. Source study methods: Later reanalysis found roughly 80 million unique TCR beta chains, about 11 million of them shared. Generated by immunoSEQ multiplex PCR, the TCRdb table keeps only in-frame clones and is missing some. The V and J calls and the clone size are those of that table, but D and trimming were determined from the DNA. The sample has 100,000 to 150,000 clones, more than 70% seen once. Sampled while nominally healthy, donors likely had unrecorded immune exposures.

The clonotype was recovered from a man aged 25-45 years in good health and CMV-seronegative. This chain uses TRBV4-1 with TRBJ2-4; D gene ambiguous. The sequencing sample was made of PBMCs. CDR3 residues: CASSQVAGGAFGKNIQYF. In nucleotides, the CDR3 is TGCGCCAGCAGCCAAGTCGCTGGCGGAGCTTTTGGCAAAAACATTCAGTACTTC.